This T cell receptor (beta chain) stems from a study of chemoradiotherapy in HPV16-positive cancers. Study-level information: A couple of HPV16-positive patients' cells yielded candidate HPV-specific clones and common motifs.

Over chemoradiotherapy, repertoires were sampled more than once. V was clipped by 1 base and J by 4 bases; unmatched bases: 14. CDR1 and CDR2 from the germline V gene are SGHKS and YYEKEE (reference sequence). The CDR3 totals 18 residues. Here immunoSEQ multiplex PCR was the method, and the copy in TCRdb shows in-frame clones only, minus some. The sample lists under 50,000 clones, 76% occurring once. Concerning this clone: Antigen unknown.

General study findings and limits: In HPV16-positive patients, HPV-responsive T-cell expansion tracked better recurrence-free survival. Non-HPV-specific T cells did not expand in tumors during treatment, whereas candidate HPV-specific clones and E7-related motifs did.

The sequenced sample was blood, obtained from a patient who underwent chemoradiotherapy. This rearrangement joins TRBV5-5 to TRBJ1-2; 9 bases agree with TRBD1. The receptor was isolated from a human donor with HPV-associated anogenital cancer. The CDR3 bases are TGTGCCAGCAGCTTGATTCCGGGACAGGGCCCTTCAATCTATGGCTACACCTTC. Protein product: CASSLIPGQGPSIYGYTF.